These 29 T cell receptor beta chains came from one sample sequenced in a study of cytomegalovirus exposure and HLA in healthy donors. The PCR was carried out with 60 Vbeta primers and 13 Jbeta primers. Data came from immunoSEQ multiplex PCR; TCRdb stores just in-frame clones and leaves some out. The sample lists around 89,000 clones; 81% were seen once. The sample taken for sequencing was PBMCs. These receptors were obtained from a girl aged 2-10 years in good health and CMV-seropositive.

The sample holds a few counts of this clone. The V and J genes are TRBV6-1 and TRBJ2-3, with 14 bases matching TRBD2. Germline lookup yields CDR1 MNHNS and CDR2 SASEGT. The CDR3 extends over 14 amino acids. V lost 8 bases and J lost 6; bases outside the gene matches: 4. CDR3 loop: CASVGLAGGDTQYF. CDR3 nucleotide sequence: TGTGCCAGCGTTGGACTAGCGGGAGGCGATACGCAGTATTTT.

This clone was seen only once. V usage is TRBV28 and J usage is TRBJ1-5; 8 bases match TRBD1. V gave up 6 bases and J gave up 5 bases; unmatched junction bases: 12. Per the germline V gene, CDR1 is MDHEN and CDR2 is SYDVKM. This CDR3 contains 16 residues. DNA for the CDR3: TGTGCCAGCAGCTCCCAGACAGGGGCAGCCCATCAGCCCCAGCATTTT. Translating it yields CASSSQTGAAHQPQHF.

The chain carries TRBV9 and TRBJ2-1, with TRBD2 as a possible D gene (5 bases). The CDR3 covers 16 residues. Trimming took off 4 bases at V and 4 bases at J, with 18 bases between the two ends. The germline gives CDR1 SGDLS, CDR2 YYNGEE. CDR3 DNA sequence: TGTGCCAGCAGCCCCCGACCGGAACTAGGTTACAATGAGCAGTTCTTC. This encodes CASSPRPELGYNEQFF.

V gene TRBV2 combines with J gene TRBJ1-2; 8 bases align to TRBD1. Germline trimming cut 6 bases from V and 1 base from J; bases unmatched to any gene: 7. This CDR3 is 15 amino acids long. CDR1 SNHLY and CDR2 FYNNEI come from the germline V gene. The CDR3 DNA follows: TGTGCCAGCAGCAAATCGGGACAGGTTAACTATGGCTACACCTTC. Its translation is CASSKSGQVNYGYTF.

This clone was observed a handful of times. The chain is built from TRBV6-5 and TRBJ2-5, with TRBD2 as a possible D gene (5 bases). Germline V gene lookup returns CDR1 MNHEY and CDR2 SVGAGI. Trimming took off 2 bases at V and 5 bases at J, with 15 bases between the two ends. The CDR3 spans 15 residues. The CDR3 protein is CASSYSGRIEETQYF. CDR3 DNA: TGTGCCAGCAGTTACAGCGGCAGGATCGAGGAGACCCAGTACTTC.

Only one count was recorded for this clone. The chain links TRBV13 to TRBJ2-5; perhaps TRBD1 as D (6 bases). The CDR3 length is 15 residues. The ends were cut back, 7 bases at V and 0 bases at J, with 15 bases in the middle. Germline CDR1 is PRHDT and CDR2 is FYEKMQ (reference sequence). The CDR3 loop reads CASKGEPMDQETQYF. The CDR3 DNA reads as TGTGCCAGCAAGGGGGAGCCCATGGACCAAGAGACCCAGTACTTC.

This clone occurred a few times. This sequence joins TRBV30 and TRBJ2-7; D gene ambiguous. The CDR3 extends over 12 amino acids. Germline loops: CDR1 GTSNPN, CDR2 SVGIG (reference sequence). V was clipped by 8 bases and J by 5 bases, with 16 bases between them. The CDR3 is CANGQQKDEQYF. In DNA, the CDR3 is TGTGCCAACGGCCAACAGAAAGACGAGCAGTACTTC.

V is TRBV4-1 and J is TRBJ2-3; D perhaps matches TRBD2 (6 bases). The CDR3 length is 13 residues. V was clipped by 3 bases and J by 4 bases, with 8 bases between them. The V gene's germline CDR1 is MGHRA and CDR2 YSYEKL. CDR3 residues: CASSQEGADTQYF. The CDR3 coding sequence is TGCGCCAGCAGCCAGGAGGGAGCAGATACGCAGTATTTT.

J is TRBJ1-1 and V is TRBV5-1, with TRBD1 matching over 8 bases. The CDR3 extends over 16 amino acids. V was clipped by 1 base and J by 0 bases; unmatched bases: 5. CDR1 and CDR2 (germline): SGHRS, YFSETQ. CDR3 in DNA: TGCGCCAGCAGCTTGTCAGGGGGCAAGATGAACACTGAAGCTTTCTTT. This encodes CASSLSGGKMNTEAFF.

This clone was counted only a few times. The chain joins TRBV29-1 to TRBJ2-7; 7 bases line up with TRBD1. Looked up from germline, CDR1 is SQVTM and CDR2 is ANQGSEA. The CDR3 spans 12 residues. The V segment lost 6 bases and the J segment 6 bases; nucleotides outside the gene matches: 8. Written as DNA, the CDR3 is TGCAGCGTGACAGGGTGGGGGAGCGAGCAGTACTTC. Translation: CSVTGWGSEQYF.

This rearrangement joins TRBV5-1 to TRBJ2-5; D is possibly TRBD2 (5 bases). The CDR3 has 14 amino acids. V was trimmed by 1 base and J by 5 bases, leaving 12 bases between them. The germline V gene encodes CDR1 SGHRS and CDR2 YFSETQ. As DNA, the CDR3 is TGCGCCAGCAGCTTGTACGCGGGTAGGGAGACCCAGTACTTC. Translating it yields CASSLYAGRETQYF.

The rearrangement links TRBV5-1 to TRBJ2-1, with TRBD2 matching 8 bases. The CDR3 totals 15 residues. J gave up 3 bases and V 7 bases, and 9 bases lay outside the gene matches. Germline V lookup: CDR1 SGHRS, CDR2 YFSETQ. In DNA, the CDR3 is TGCGCCAGCGGGCTATTAGCGGGATACTACAATGAGCAGTTCTTC. Its protein product is CASGLLAGYYNEQFF.

This clone was seen a handful of times. V and J are TRBV6-5 and TRBJ1-4; D unclear. V was trimmed by 0 bases and J by 7 bases, leaving 9 bases between them. This CDR3 is built from 14 residues. CDR1 MNHEY and CDR2 SVGAGI come from the germline V gene. CDR3 sequence: CASSYSLSGEKLFF. In nucleotides, the CDR3 is TGTGCCAGCAGTTACTCACTATCGGGTGAAAAACTGTTTTTT.

With regard to this clone: One junction end does not reproduce the germline sequence, and a read error may be involved. The chain is built from TRBV28 and TRBJ2-5; D is possibly TRBD1 (5 bases). The CDR3 length is 11 residues. Germline V gene data show CDR1 as MDHEN and CDR2 as SYDVKM. The CDR3 protein is CASSLRGHEDF. The DNA for the CDR3 is TGTGCCAGCAGTTTAAGAGGACACGAGGACTTC.

The V call is TRBV7-9, the J call TRBJ2-7; D not certain. The CDR3 loop spans 12 amino acids. V shed 5 bases and J shed 2 bases, with 7 bases lying between them. Germline V lookup: CDR1 SEHNR, CDR2 FQNEAQ (reference sequence). As DNA, the CDR3 is TGTGCCAGCAGCCTTATCCCCTACGAGCAGTACTTC. Its protein is CASSLIPYEQYF.

The CDR3 coding sequence is TGCGCCAGCAGCTTGGAAGGACTAGCGGGAGCCTACAATGAGCAGTTCTTC. Residues: CASSLEGLAGAYNEQFF. The rearrangement links TRBV5-1 to TRBJ2-1; 13 bases are shared with TRBD2. This CDR3 is 17 amino acids long. CDR1 and CDR2 from the germline V gene are SGHRS and YFSETQ. V lost 0 bases to trimming and J lost 2 bases; unmatched junction nucleotides: 2.

The V gene is TRBV29-1, the J gene TRBJ2-7, with D possibly matching TRBD2 (6 bases). The CDR3 contains 14 residues. The V gene's germline CDR1 is SQVTM and CDR2 ANQGSEA. V dropped 7 bases and J dropped 3 bases, with 19 bases sitting between them. The CDR3 nucleotides are TGCAGCGCCCAACCTGCGGGACCCGACTACGAGCAGTACTTC. It codes for CSAQPAGPDYEQYF.

The V call is TRBV7-9, the J call TRBJ2-1; 10 bases fit TRBD2. V was pared by 4 bases and J by 6 bases, with 3 bases of the junction left unmatched. Germline lookup yields CDR1 SEHNR and CDR2 FQNEAQ (reference sequence). This CDR3 is 14 amino acids long. The CDR3 reads CASSSRLAGNEQFF. The DNA of the CDR3 is TGTGCCAGCAGCTCACGACTAGCGGGCAATGAGCAGTTCTTC.

This chain's CDR3 is CASSNILAGDNEQFF. Written as DNA, the CDR3 is TGTGCCAGCAGCAACATACTTGCAGGGGATAATGAGCAGTTCTTC. The chain combines TRBV6-1 with TRBJ2-1, with D perhaps TRBD1 (6 bases). From germline, CDR1 is MNHNS and CDR2 SASEGT. Trimming stripped 6 bases from V and 7 bases from J, with 19 bases between. This CDR3 contains 15 residues.

The chain recombines TRBV5-8 with TRBJ2-2; a weak D match, TRBD1 (5 bases). The CDR3 contains 12 residues. The V end was cut by 0 bases, the J end by 14 bases, with 11 bases between. Germline V gene sequence: CDR1 SGHTS, CDR2 YDEGEE. CDR3 in amino acids: CASSLAAGALFF. The CDR3 DNA follows: TGTGCCAGCAGCTTGGCCGCTGGGGCCCTGTTTTTT.

This clone was observed a handful of times. The chain's CDR3 is CASSPGTLDEQYF. In DNA, the CDR3 is TGTGCCAGCAGTCCCGGGACACTGGACGAGCAGTACTTC. The V call is TRBV6-5, the J call TRBJ2-7, with TRBD1 as a possible D gene (6 bases). V was clipped by 5 bases and J by 5 bases, with 13 bases between them. The CDR3 extends over 13 amino acids. Germline V gives CDR1 MNHEY, CDR2 SVGAGI.

The chain employs TRBV7-9 and TRBJ2-5; TRBD2 aligns across 8 bases. This CDR3 contains 16 residues. The trim removed 5 bases at V and 4 bases at J, leaving 12 bases unmatched. Germline V lookup: CDR1 SEHNR, CDR2 FQNEAQ (reference sequence). The CDR3 DNA follows: TGTGCCAGCAGCCCAAGTGGCGGGAGGTCGCCAGAGACCCAGTACTTC. Encoded protein: CASSPSGGRSPETQYF.

The chain joins TRBV30 to TRBJ1-5; 7 nucleotides align to TRBD1. Germline V CDR1 and CDR2: GTSNPN, SVGIG (reference sequence). V shed 2 bases and J 7 bases; nucleotides not matched to a gene: 5. The CDR3 runs to 13 residues. CDR3 sequence (DNA): TGTGCCTGGAGTTTGGGACAGTTCCAGCCCCAGCATTTT. Translated: CAWSLGQFQPQHF.

The chain is built from TRBV30 and TRBJ2-3; no clear D gene. The CDR3 has 13 residues. V was pared by 4 bases and J by 1 base, with 9 bases between. CDR1 GTSNPN and CDR2 SVGIG come from the germline V gene (reference sequence). CDR3 amino acids: CAWKLAGTDTQYF. DNA of the CDR3: TGTGCCTGGAAGCTTGCTGGCACAGATACGCAGTATTTT.

The chain uses TRBV30 and TRBJ1-1, with TRBD1 matching over 8 bases. The germline CDR1 and CDR2 sequences are GTSNPN and SVGIG (reference sequence). The length of the CDR3 is 14 residues. V lost 4 bases and J lost 8; bases outside the gene matches: 12. The CDR3 here is CAWIAGTGVKEAFF. CDR3 DNA: TGTGCCTGGATCGCAGGGACAGGCGTGAAAGAAGCTTTCTTT.

The chain couples TRBV7-2 to TRBJ1-2; 8 bases are a match to TRBD1. Germline assignment: CDR1 SGHTA and CDR2 FQGNSA. CDR3 length: 16 amino acids. V lost 2 bases and J lost 6; bases outside the gene matches: 11. DNA of the CDR3: TGTGCCAGCAGCTTAAGTATCAGGGGGCAGCTGCATGGCTACACCTTC. Translation gives CASSLSIRGQLHGYTF.

The chain couples TRBV29-1 to TRBJ2-5; maybe TRBD2 (6 bases). The CDR3 length is 12 residues. Trimming took off 6 bases at V and 3 bases at J, with 11 bases between the two ends. Per germline, CDR1 SQVTM and CDR2 ANQGSEA. The CDR3 DNA reads TGCAGCGTCATCTGGGGGGAAGAGACCCAGTACTTC. This sequence encodes CSVIWGEETQYF.

V is TRBV7-9 and J is TRBJ1-4; D remains ambiguous. CDR3 length equals 14 residues. Trimming took off 4 bases at V and 3 bases at J, with 9 bases between the two ends. Germline lookup yields CDR1 SEHNR and CDR2 FQNEAQ (reference sequence). As DNA, the CDR3 is TGTGCCAGCAGCTCCCAGGATCCTAATGAAAAACTGTTTTTT. Translating it yields CASSSQDPNEKLFF.

The V gene is TRBV11-2, the J gene TRBJ1-1; the D gene is possibly TRBD1 (6 bases). The CDR3 length is 13 residues. Germline lookup yields CDR1 SGHAT and CDR2 FQNNGV. The ends were cut back, 2 bases at V and 4 bases at J, with 8 bases in the middle. The CDR3 DNA reads as TGTGCCAGCAGCTTATTCAGGGGCACTGAAGCTTTCTTT. Its protein product is CASSLFRGTEAFF.